Following are 10 T cell receptor beta chains from one sample sequenced in a study of T cell clusters in autoimmune cytopenias. Multiplex touch-down PCR amplified TRB using TRB-A and TRB-B pools in one tube. TCRdb re-called the multiplex PCR reads; every CDR3 protein appears as one record, without DNA. Recorded for this sample: more than 9,500 distinct CDR3 sequences. TRB amplification used approximately 250 ng of peripheral blood genomic DNA. Separately, the same data were catalogued under a study of T cell repertoires in aging, cancer and after chemotherapy.

Input material: peripheral blood. The receptors come from a human donor in good health.

The rearrangement joins TRBV28 to TRBJ2-7; TCRdb indicates TRBD1, and absent DNA this call remains unverified. The CDR3 runs 14 residues. CDR1 and CDR2 (germline): MDHEN, SYDVKM. CDR3 region: CASSGGPTGVEQYF.

The chain combines TRBV6-2 or TRBV6-3 with TRBJ2-3; the D gene TCRdb calls, TRBD2, cannot be checked with no DNA. The CDR3 has 18 residues. Germline CDR1 MNHEY, CDR2 SVGEGT. CDR3 loop: CASSYSLWDSRLGDTQYF.

The J gene is TRBJ2-1, the V gene TRBV11-2; TCRdb's D call of TRBD2 is untestable without DNA. Germline CDR1 SGHAT, CDR2 FQNNGV. The CDR3 sequence is 14 residues long. CDR3 sequence reads: CASSSLLRAGEQFF.

The chain uses TRBV11-2 and TRBJ1-3; the D call of TRBD1 rests on TCRdb alone, since no DNA is present to check it. Per germline, CDR1 SGHAT and CDR2 FQNNGV. The CDR3 runs to 14 residues. Here the CDR3 reads CASSSQGPGNTIYF.

V is TRBV7-9 and J is TRBJ2-5; TCRdb calls TRBD2, which cannot be checked without DNA. The CDR3 consists of 13 residues. Germline lookup yields CDR1 SEHNR and CDR2 FQNEAQ (reference sequence). CDR3 sequence: CASSQTSEETQYF.

Judged by frequency, this clonotype is medium-sized. The rearrangement joins TRBV7-2 to TRBJ2-7; the D call from TCRdb, TRBD2, cannot be confirmed without DNA. The CDR3 extends over 14 amino acids. In germline, CDR1 is SGHTA, CDR2 FQGNSA. The CDR3 loop is CASTSGGRLGEQYF.

This clonotype is labeled medium-sized based on frequency. The chain's CDR3 is CASSLRENTEAFF. The J gene is TRBJ1-1, the V gene TRBV7-3; TCRdb indicates TRBD1, and absent DNA this call remains unverified. Germline V lookup: CDR1 SGHTA, CDR2 FQGTGA. The CDR3 runs to 13 residues.

This chain joins TRBV27 and TRBJ2-1; TCRdb picks TRBD1, but there is no DNA to check that call. The CDR3 has 15 amino acids. Looked up from germline, CDR1 is MNHEY and CDR2 is SMNVEV (reference sequence). CDR3 region: CASSPGEGTYNEQFF.

The V gene is TRBV7-9, the J gene TRBJ2-1; TCRdb picks TRBD2, but there is no DNA to check that call. The CDR3 runs 20 residues. The V gene's germline CDR1 is SEHNR and CDR2 FQNEAQ (reference sequence). The chain's CDR3 is CASGVGGNLAAGGSYNEQFF.

The V and J genes are TRBV6-4 and TRBJ1-6; TCRdb selects TRBD1, and the lack of DNA leaves this call unchecked. Germline CDR1 reads MRHNA; CDR2 reads SNTAGT. The CDR3 runs to 13 residues. The CDR3 reads CASSRDGNSPLHF.